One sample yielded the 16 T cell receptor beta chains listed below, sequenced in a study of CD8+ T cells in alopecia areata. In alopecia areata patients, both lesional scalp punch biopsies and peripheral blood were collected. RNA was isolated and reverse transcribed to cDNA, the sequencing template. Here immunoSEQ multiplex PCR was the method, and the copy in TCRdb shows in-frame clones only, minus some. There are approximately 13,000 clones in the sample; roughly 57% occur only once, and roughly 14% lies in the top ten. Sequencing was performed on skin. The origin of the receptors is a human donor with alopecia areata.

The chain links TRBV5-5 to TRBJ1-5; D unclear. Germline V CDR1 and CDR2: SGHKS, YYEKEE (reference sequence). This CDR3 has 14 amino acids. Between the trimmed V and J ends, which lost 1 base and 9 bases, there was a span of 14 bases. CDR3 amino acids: CASSLSQDFGPQHF. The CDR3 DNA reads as TGTGCCAGCAGCTTGAGCCAGGATTTCGGGCCCCAGCATTTT.

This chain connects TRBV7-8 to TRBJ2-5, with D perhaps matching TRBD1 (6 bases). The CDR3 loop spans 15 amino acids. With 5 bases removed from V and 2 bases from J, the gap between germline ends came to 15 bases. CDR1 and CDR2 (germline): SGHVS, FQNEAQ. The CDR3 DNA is TGTGCCAGCAGCCTAAGCTACAGGGCTCAAGAGACCCAGTACTTC. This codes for CASSLSYRAQETQYF.

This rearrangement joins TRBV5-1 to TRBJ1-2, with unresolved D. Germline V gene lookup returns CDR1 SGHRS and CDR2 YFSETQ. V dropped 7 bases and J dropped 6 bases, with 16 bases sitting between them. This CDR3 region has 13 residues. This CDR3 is CASHDKSGDGYTF. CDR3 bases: TGCGCCAGCCATGACAAGAGTGGGGATGGCTACACCTTC. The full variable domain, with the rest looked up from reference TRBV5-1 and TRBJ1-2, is KAGVTQTPRYLIKTRGQQVTLSCSPISGHRSVSWYQQTPGQGLQFLFEYFSETQRNKGNFPGRFSGRQFSNSRSEMNVSTLELGDSALYLCASHDKSGDGYTFGSGTRLTVV.

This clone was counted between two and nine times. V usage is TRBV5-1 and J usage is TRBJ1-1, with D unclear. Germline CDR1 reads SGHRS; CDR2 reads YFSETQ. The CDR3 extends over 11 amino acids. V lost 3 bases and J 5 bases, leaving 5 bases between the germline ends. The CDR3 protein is CASSSETEAFF. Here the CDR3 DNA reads TGCGCCAGCAGCTCGGAGACTGAAGCTTTCTTT.

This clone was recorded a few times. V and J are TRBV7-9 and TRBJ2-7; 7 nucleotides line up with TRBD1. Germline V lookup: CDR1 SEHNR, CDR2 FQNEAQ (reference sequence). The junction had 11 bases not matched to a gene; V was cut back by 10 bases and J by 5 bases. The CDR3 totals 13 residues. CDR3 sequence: CATYDRAFHEQYF. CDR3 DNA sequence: TGTGCCACTTACGACAGGGCATTCCACGAGCAGTACTTC.

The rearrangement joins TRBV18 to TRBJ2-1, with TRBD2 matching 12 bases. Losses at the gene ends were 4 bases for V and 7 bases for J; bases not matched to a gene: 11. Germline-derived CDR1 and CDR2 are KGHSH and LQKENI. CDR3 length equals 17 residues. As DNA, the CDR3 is TGTGCCAGCTCACTACTAGCGGGAGGATCCACCGGGAATGAGCAGTTCTTC. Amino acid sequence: CASSLLAGGSTGNEQFF.

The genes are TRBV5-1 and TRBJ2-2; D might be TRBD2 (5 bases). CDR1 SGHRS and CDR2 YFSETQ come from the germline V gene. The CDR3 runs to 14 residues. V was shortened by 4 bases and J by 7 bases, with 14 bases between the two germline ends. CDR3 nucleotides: TGCGCCAGCAGCCCACCCCCGGGGTACGGGGAGCTGTTTTTT. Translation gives CASSPPPGYGELFF.

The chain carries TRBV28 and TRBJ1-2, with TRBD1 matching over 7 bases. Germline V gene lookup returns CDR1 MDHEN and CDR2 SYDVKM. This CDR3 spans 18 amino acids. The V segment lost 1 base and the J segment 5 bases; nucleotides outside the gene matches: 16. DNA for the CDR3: TGTGCCAGCAGTTTATTGGCCGGAGGGACAGCCCTCCTTTATGGCTACACCTTC. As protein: CASSLLAGGTALLYGYTF.

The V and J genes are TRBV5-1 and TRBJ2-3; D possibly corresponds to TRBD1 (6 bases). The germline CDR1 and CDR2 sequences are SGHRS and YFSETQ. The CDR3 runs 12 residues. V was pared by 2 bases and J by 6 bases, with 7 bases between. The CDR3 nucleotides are TGCGCCAGCAGCTTTACAGGGGATACGCAGTATTTT. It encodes CASSFTGDTQYF.

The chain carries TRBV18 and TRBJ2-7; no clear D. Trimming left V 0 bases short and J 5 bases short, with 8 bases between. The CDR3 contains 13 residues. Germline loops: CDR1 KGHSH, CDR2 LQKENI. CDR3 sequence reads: CASSPPGPDEQYF. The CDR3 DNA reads TGTGCCAGCTCACCACCCGGGCCTGACGAGCAGTACTTC.

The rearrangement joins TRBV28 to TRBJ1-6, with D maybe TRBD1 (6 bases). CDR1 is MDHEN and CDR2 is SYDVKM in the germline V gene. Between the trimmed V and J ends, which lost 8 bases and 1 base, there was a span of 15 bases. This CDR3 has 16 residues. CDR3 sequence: CASHKGQGSYNSPLHF. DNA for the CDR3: TGTGCCAGCCATAAGGGCCAGGGGTCCTATAATTCACCCCTCCACTTT.

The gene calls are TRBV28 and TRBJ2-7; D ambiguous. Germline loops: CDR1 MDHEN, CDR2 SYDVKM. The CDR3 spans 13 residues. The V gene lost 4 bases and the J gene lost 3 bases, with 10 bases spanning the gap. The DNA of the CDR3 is TGTGCCAGCAGTTCTGCCCCTTACTACGAGCAGTACTTC. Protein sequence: CASSSAPYYEQYF.

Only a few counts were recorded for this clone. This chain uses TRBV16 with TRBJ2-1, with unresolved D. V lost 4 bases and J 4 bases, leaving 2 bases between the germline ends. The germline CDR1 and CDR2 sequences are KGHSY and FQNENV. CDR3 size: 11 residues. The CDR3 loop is CASSPYNEQFF. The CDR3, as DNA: TGTGCCAGCAGCCCTTACAATGAGCAGTTCTTC. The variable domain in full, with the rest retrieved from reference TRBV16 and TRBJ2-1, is GEEVAQTPKHLVRGEGQKAKLYCAPIKGHSYVFWYQQVLKNEFKFLISFQNENVFDETGMPKERFSAKCLPNSPCSLEIQATKLEDSAVYFCASSPYNEQFFGPGTRLTVL.

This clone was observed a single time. The CDR3 DNA sequence: TGTGCCAGCAGGTGGACTAGCGGGAACGACATTCAGTACTTC. It translates to CASRWTSGNDIQYF. The chain couples TRBV6-6 to TRBJ2-4, with 12 nucleotides matching TRBD2. With 6 bases clipped from V and 8 bases from J, the junction kept 5 bases outside the gene matches. Per the germline V gene, CDR1 is MNHNY and CDR2 is SVGAGI (reference sequence). This CDR3 contains 14 residues.

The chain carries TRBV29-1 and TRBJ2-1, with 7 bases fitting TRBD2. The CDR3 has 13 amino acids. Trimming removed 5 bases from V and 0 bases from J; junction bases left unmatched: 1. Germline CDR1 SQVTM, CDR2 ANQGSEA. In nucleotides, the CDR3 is TGCAGCGTTCGGGAGGACTCCTACAATGAGCAGTTCTTC. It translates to CSVREDSYNEQFF.

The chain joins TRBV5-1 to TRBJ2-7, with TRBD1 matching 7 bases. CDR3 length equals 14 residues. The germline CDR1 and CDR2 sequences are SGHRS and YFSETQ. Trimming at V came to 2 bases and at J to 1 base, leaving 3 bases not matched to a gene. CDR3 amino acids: CASSFEGASYEQYF. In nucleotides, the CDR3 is TGCGCCAGCAGCTTTGAGGGGGCTTCCTACGAGCAGTACTTC. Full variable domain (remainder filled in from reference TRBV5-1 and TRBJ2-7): KAGVTQTPRYLIKTRGQQVTLSCSPISGHRSVSWYQQTPGQGLQFLFEYFSETQRNKGNFPGRFSGRQFSNSRSEMNVSTLELGDSALYLCASSFEGASYEQYFGPGTRLTVT.